Below are 28 T cell receptor beta chains sequenced from a single sample in a study. Cells sorted as Tregs were CD4+, CD25+ and CD127-/low. Using its own MiXCR run on the 5' RACE reads, TCRdb lists one record per CDR3 protein. The sample consists of 34,000 or so distinct CDR3 sequences, 25% to 30% of them appearing once. Input material: tumor-infiltrating Tregs sorted from the breast tumor. The receptor source for this set is a female donor with breast cancer.

This clonotype was seen ten or more times. This chain uses TRBV3-1 with TRBJ2-1; TRBD2 aligns across 13 bases. This CDR3 contains 18 residues. The J segment lost 7 bases and the V segment lost 4 bases, leaving 13 bases of the junction unmatched. The germline V gene has CDR1 LGHDT and CDR2 YNNKEL (reference sequence). The CDR3 sequence is CASSPQTLLAGGPNEQFF. The CDR3 bases are TGTGCCAGCAGCCCGCAAACCCTACTAGCGGGAGGGCCGAATGAGCAGTTCTTC.

In regard to this clonotype: It may be a read error: a sequence one base away is much more abundant. The rearrangement links TRBV12-3 or TRBV12-4 to TRBJ2-5; D might be TRBD2 (6 bases). The CDR3 sequence is 12 residues long. The V gene lost 4 bases and the J gene lost 9 bases, with 12 bases spanning the gap. The CDR3 region is CASSSRGEAQYF. CDR3 sequence (DNA): TGTGCCAGCAGTTCGAGAGGGGAGGCCCAGTACTTC.

This clonotype was detected a few times. This chain links TRBV3-1 with TRBJ2-1, with D unresolved. The V gene's germline CDR1 is LGHDT and CDR2 YNNKEL (reference sequence). This CDR3 region has 16 residues. V lost 0 bases to trimming and J lost 6 bases, with 15 bases between them. CDR3 DNA: TGTGCCAGCAGCCAAGATGCCAGGATGGCCTTCAATGAGCAGTTCTTC. Its translation is CASSQDARMAFNEQFF.

The chain links TRBV20-1 to TRBJ2-5, with TRBD2 identical over 9 bases. CDR3 length: 13 residues. Germline V gene data show CDR1 as DFQATT and CDR2 as SNEGSKA (reference sequence). The ends lost 6 bases at V and 4 bases at J; junction bases unmatched: 6. The CDR3 sequence is CSALSGSRETQYF. As DNA, the CDR3 is TGCAGTGCCCTTAGCGGGAGCCGAGAGACCCAGTACTTC.

V gene TRBV27 combines with J gene TRBJ1-2; 9 nucleotides match TRBD1. The CDR3 is made up of 15 amino acids. V lost 5 bases and J lost 5; bases outside the gene matches: 9. Germline-derived CDR1 and CDR2 are MNHEY and SMNVEV (reference sequence). CDR3 loop: CASSPTGTGYYGYTF. The CDR3 DNA follows: TGTGCCAGCAGTCCCACCGGGACAGGGTATTATGGCTACACCTTC.

The chain has TRBV2 and TRBJ1-4; D may be TRBD1 (5 bases). Trimming shortened V by 6 bases and J by 8 bases, and 19 bases separated the two germline ends. CDR1 is SNHLY, CDR2 FYNNEI, per germline. This CDR3 region has 15 residues. CDR3 nucleotides: TGTGCCAGCAGCGAACAATGGGGGACGCAGGAAAAACTGTTTTTT. Translating gives CASSEQWGTQEKLFF.

The chain joins TRBV29-1 to TRBJ1-1; D uncertain. Trimming shortened V by 5 bases and J by 0 bases, and 10 bases separated the two germline ends. The germline gives CDR1 SQVTM, CDR2 ANQGSEA. There are 13 residues in the CDR3. The CDR3 sequence: CSVRGRVNTEAFF. DNA for the CDR3: TGCAGCGTTCGAGGTAGGGTGAACACTGAAGCTTTCTTT.

This clonotype was detected only a few times. Given a much more abundant clone one base away, this may be a read error. This chain links TRBV4-1 with TRBJ1-2; weak D call: TRBD1 (6 bases). The germline V and J ends were trimmed by 4 bases and 4 bases, with 13 bases remaining between them. Germline V gene sequence: CDR1 MGHRA, CDR2 YSYEKL. The CDR3 covers 14 residues. The CDR3: CASSRGGGVYGYTF. DNA of the CDR3: TGCGCCAGCAGCCGAGGGGGGGGCGTCTATGGCTACACCTTC.

This clonotype was detected only once. A much larger clone lies one base from this, so it may be a read error. The J gene is TRBJ2-5, the V gene TRBV7-7; 9 bases line up with TRBD2. This CDR3 is built from 14 residues. CDR1 is SSHAT and CDR2 is FNYEAQ in the germline V gene (reference sequence). Written as DNA, the CDR3 is TGTGCCGGCAGCTTTAGCGGGAGAAAGGAGACCCAGTACTTC. Translating gives CAGSFSGRKETQYF.

This clonotype was observed a few times. A read error is possible here, since a much larger clone lies one base away. No conserved phenylalanine or tryptophan ends this CDR3, so it is likely a read error. The rearrangement uses TRBV29-1 and TRBJ1-1; D possibly corresponds to TRBD1 (5 bases). Germline V gene data show CDR1 as SQVTM and CDR2 as ANQGSEA. This CDR3 is built from 12 residues. The germline V and J ends were trimmed by 3 bases and 7 bases, with 12 bases remaining between them. The CDR3 here is CSVDRAGHEAFS. The CDR3 DNA reads TGCAGCGTTGATCGGGCAGGGCATGAAGCTTTCTCT.

This clonotype showed up many times. The chain joins TRBV7-2 to TRBJ2-2, with 7 nucleotides matching TRBD1. The CDR3 runs to 15 residues. After removal of 4 bases from V and 3 bases from J, the junction contained 5 bases not matched to a gene. The germline CDR1 and CDR2 sequences are SGHTA and FQGNSA. Here the CDR3 DNA reads TGTGCCAGCAGCTCCTTAGGGGGCCACACCGGGGAGCTGTTTTTT. Amino acids: CASSSLGGHTGELFF. Complete variable domain (other parts from reference TRBV7-2 and TRBJ2-2): GAGVSQSPSNKVTEKGKDVELRCDPISGHTALYWYRQSLGQGLEFLIYFQGNSAPDKSGLPSDRFSAERTGGSVSTLTIQRTQQEDSAVYLCASSSLGGHTGELFFGEGSRLTVL.

This clonotype came up many times. The chain couples TRBV28 to TRBJ1-5; maybe TRBD1 (6 bases). This CDR3 is built from 15 residues. In germline, CDR1 is MDHEN, CDR2 SYDVKM. Trimming removed 3 bases at V and 4 bases at J, with 13 bases between. This CDR3 is CASSLRTAPNQPQHF. CDR3 in DNA: TGTGCCAGCAGTTTGAGGACAGCCCCTAATCAGCCCCAGCATTTT. The full variable domain, its missing parts supplied by reference TRBV28 and TRBJ1-5, is DVKVTQSSRYLVKRTGEKVFLECVQDMDHENMFWYRQDPGLGLRLIYFSYDVKMKEKGDIPEGYSVSREKKERFSLILESASTNQTSMYLCASSLRTAPNQPQHFGDGTRLSIL.

About this clonotype: No conserved phenylalanine or tryptophan ends this CDR3, so it is likely a read error. The chain links TRBV24-1 to TRBJ2-1; 7 positions match TRBD2. Germline lookup yields CDR1 KGHDR and CDR2 SFDVKD. V was pared by 2 bases and J by 9 bases, with 3 bases of the junction left unmatched. This CDR3 comprises 13 residues. The CDR3 loop reads CATSDSGRGEQFS. The CDR3 DNA is TGTGCCACCAGTGATTCAGGGAGGGGTGAGCAGTTCTCC.

This clonotype was seen ten or more times. The chain uses TRBV7-3 and TRBJ1-1; TRBD1 matches at 12 bases. The ends lost 5 bases at V and 1 base at J; junction bases unmatched: 2. The CDR3 spans 15 residues. Germline CDR1 is SGHTA and CDR2 is FQGTGA. The CDR3 DNA sequence: TGTGCCAGCAGCCTGGGACAGGGGGCGAACACTGAAGCTTTCTTT. This encodes CASSLGQGANTEAFF.

This clonotype was observed many times. The V and J genes are TRBV13 and TRBJ2-7; D unclear. Germline CDR1 is PRHDT and CDR2 is FYEKMQ (reference sequence). The CDR3 loop spans 12 amino acids. V lost 6 bases and J lost 2, with 8 bases in between. The CDR3 DNA reads as TGTGCCAGCAGACCGACCACCTACGAGCAGTACTTC. Its translation: CASRPTTYEQYF.

About this clonotype: A junction boundary mismatches the germline segment, possibly from a read error. The chain links TRBV2 to TRBJ2-7; the D gene could be TRBD1 or TRBD2 (5 bases each). The CDR3 length is 14 residues. CDR1 is SNHLY and CDR2 is FYNNEI in the germline V gene. The chain's CDR3 is CASSDWGSSWEQCF. The CDR3 DNA sequence: TGTGCCAGCAGTGACTGGGGGAGCTCTTGGGAGCAGTGCTTC.

CDR3 loop: CASSFRKGGDEQFF. The CDR3 DNA follows: TGTGCCAGCAGCTTCCGGAAGGGTGGTGATGAGCAGTTCTTC. The rearrangement joins TRBV13 to TRBJ2-1; D gene ambiguous. This CDR3 spans 14 amino acids. Looked up from germline, CDR1 is PRHDT and CDR2 is FYEKMQ (reference sequence). Trimming took off 3 bases at V and 8 bases at J, with 14 bases between the two ends.

This clonotype was seen a few times. The chain combines TRBV5-1 with TRBJ2-1; 7 bases fit TRBD2. V shed 5 bases, J shed 7 bases, and the junction held 0 bases outside the gene matches. This CDR3 contains 11 residues. Germline CDR1 is SGHRS and CDR2 is YFSETQ. CDR3 residues: CASRRENEQFF. The CDR3 DNA sequence: TGCGCCAGCAGGCGGGAGAATGAGCAGTTCTTC.

With respect to this clonotype: This sequence may be a read error, since a much larger clone differs from it by one base. The gene calls are TRBV6-5 and TRBJ2-2, with D maybe TRBD2 (6 bases). This CDR3 region has 16 residues. Germline CDR1 and CDR2: MNHEY and SVGAGI. The CDR3 DNA follows: TGTGCCAGCAGTTACTCTTCCAGGGAGGACACCGGGGAGCTGCTTTTT. Translated: CASSYSSREDTGELLF.

On this clonotype: A junction end diverges from the germline sequence, so it may reflect a read error. The chain joins TRBV5-1 to TRBJ2-1; 7 nucleotides match TRBD1. This CDR3 is built from 16 residues. Germline V CDR1 and CDR2: SGHRS, YFSETQ. The CDR3 nucleotides are TGCGCCGGCAGCCGAGGGGGCCTCGGGTATGGCAATGAGCAGTTCTTC. Translation: CAGSRGGLGYGNEQFF.

J is TRBJ1-5 and V is TRBV4-2, with D tentatively TRBD1 (6 bases). The length of the CDR3 is 15 residues. CDR1 and CDR2 (germline): LGHNA, YNFKEQ. The V end lost 0 bases, the J end lost 7 bases, and 13 bases lay between the germline ends. The CDR3 reads CASSQDRGGAQPQHF. In DNA, the CDR3 is TGTGCCAGCAGCCAAGATAGGGGGGGCGCCCAGCCCCAGCATTTT.

This clonotype was seen once. This may stem from a read error, because a much larger clone lies one nucleotide away. V is TRBV5-6 and J is TRBJ2-7, with TRBD2 identical over 8 bases. In germline, CDR1 is SGHDT, CDR2 YYEEEE. The CDR3 runs to 14 residues. CDR3 protein: CAGSLAGGSDEQYF. CDR3 nucleotide sequence: TGTGCCGGCAGCTTGGCGGGAGGTAGCGACGAGCAGTACTTC. The entire variable domain, with the rest obtained from reference TRBV5-6 and TRBJ2-7, is as follows: DAGVTQSPTHLIKTRGQQVTLRCSPKSGHDTVSWYQQALGQGPQFIFQYYEEEERQRGNFPDRFSGHQFPNYSSELNVNALLLGDSALYLCAGSLAGGSDEQYFGPGTRLTVT.

The chain joins TRBV4-2 to TRBJ2-1; D possibly corresponds to TRBD2 (5 bases). Trimming cost V 0 bases and J 10 bases, with 16 bases left between them. The CDR3 has 15 amino acids. The germline V gene has CDR1 LGHNA and CDR2 YNFKEQ. CDR3 DNA sequence: TGTGCCAGCAGCCAAGACGGACCTCGCGGGCGGGAGCAGTTCTTC. This codes for CASSQDGPRGREQFF.

The sample holds many counts of this clonotype. This chain links TRBV6-1 with TRBJ2-3; D remains ambiguous. Trimming took 4 bases from V and 0 from J, leaving 11 bases between them. Per germline, CDR1 MNHNS and CDR2 SASEGT. The CDR3 consists of 15 residues. The chain's CDR3 is CASSVERMSTDTQYF. DNA of the CDR3: TGTGCCAGCAGTGTCGAGAGGATGAGCACAGATACGCAGTATTTT.

Of note for this clonotype: The junction shows a germline mismatch at one end, possibly a read error. This chain uses TRBV25-1 with TRBJ1-2; 9 nucleotides align to TRBD1. The CDR3 runs to 14 residues. Germline V gene sequence: CDR1 MGHDK, CDR2 SYGVNS. As DNA, the CDR3 is TGCGCCAGCAGTAAGGGACAGGGTAACTATGGCCACACCTTC. Protein product: CASSKGQGNYGHTF.

Only a few counts were recorded for this clonotype. This sequence joins TRBV20-1 and TRBJ1-2; D is undetermined. Germline CDR1 is DFQATT and CDR2 is SNEGSKA (reference sequence). The CDR3 length is 13 residues. The V end was cut by 5 bases, the J end by 4 bases, with 14 bases between. CDR3 in DNA: TGCAGTGCTCCCAGTCAATCCTCCTATGGCTACACCTTC. This sequence encodes CSAPSQSSYGYTF.

V and J are TRBV6-6 and TRBJ2-1; D might be TRBD1 or TRBD2, each matching 6 bases. With 7 bases removed from V and 6 bases from J, the gap between germline ends came to 31 bases. The CDR3 length is 19 residues. Per the germline V gene, CDR1 is MNHNY and CDR2 is SVGAGI (reference sequence). The CDR3 DNA reads as TGTGCCAGCAAAAGAGGGTGGAAACCGACGGGGGCGTGGGGCAATGAGCAGTTCTTC. As protein: CASKRGWKPTGAWGNEQFF.

This clonotype has ten or more counts. The V call is TRBV5-6, the J call TRBJ2-7; D unresolved. The length of the CDR3 is 14 residues. The V gene lost 1 base and the J gene lost 0 bases, with 8 bases spanning the gap. CDR1 and CDR2 from the germline V gene are SGHDT and YYEEEE. CDR3 amino acids: CASSLLMVSYEQYF. CDR3 nucleotides: TGTGCCAGCAGCTTGTTAATGGTCTCCTACGAGCAGTACTTC.